Each of the 9 T cell receptor beta chains below was sequenced from the same sample in a study of post-analysis software for immune sequencing data. The authors incorporated unique molecular identifiers into the TCR beta cDNA libraries. MiXCR was run by TCRdb on the PCR reads, yielding one entry per CDR3 protein. The data show around 150,000 distinct CDR3 sequences, about 36% seen once. Sequencing was performed on blood, taken after autologous hematopoietic stem cell transplantation. These receptors were taken from a girl between 10 and 17 years old with multiple sclerosis.

This chain connects TRBV9 to TRBJ2-3; tentatively, D is TRBD1 (5 bases). Germline CDR1 SGDLS, CDR2 YYNGEE. This CDR3 has 11 residues. The ends were cut back, 8 bases at V and 6 bases at J, with 10 bases in the middle. CDR3 sequence reads: CARVPGDTQYF. The CDR3 DNA sequence: TGTGCCAGGGTCCCAGGGGATACGCAGTATTTT. Supplemented by reference TRBV9 and TRBJ2-3, the full variable domain reads DSGVTQTPKHLITATGQRVTLRCSPRSGDLSVYWYQQSLDQGLQFLIQYYNGEERAKGNILERFSAQQFPDLHSELNLSSLELGDSALYFCARVPGDTQYFGPGTRLTVL.

The chain carries TRBV13 and TRBJ2-7, with a weak D call TRBD2 (5 bases). CDR1 and CDR2 (germline): PRHDT, FYEKMQ (reference sequence). The ends were cut back, 3 bases at V and 2 bases at J, with 14 bases in the middle. The CDR3 sequence is 15 residues long. CDR3 region: CASSFGRRMAYEQYF. The CDR3 DNA follows: TGTGCCAGCAGCTTCGGGCGGAGGATGGCCTACGAGCAGTACTTC. The full variable domain, completed using reference TRBV13 and TRBJ2-7, is AAGVIQSPRHLIKEKRETATLKCYPIPRHDTVYWYQQGPGQDPQFLISFYEKMQSDKGSIPDRFSAQQFSDYHSELNMSSLELGDSALYFCASSFGRRMAYEQYFGPGTRLTVT.

The V and J genes are TRBV9 and TRBJ1-1, with D possibly TRBD1 on 5 matching bases. Trimming removed 0 bases at V and 12 bases at J, with 15 bases between. Germline lookup yields CDR1 SGDLS and CDR2 YYNGEE. This CDR3 is built from 13 residues. CDR3 coding DNA: TGTGCCAGCAGCGTAGAGGCGGGGCAGAAATCTTTCTTT. The encoded protein is CASSVEAGQKSFF.

This clonotype has just a few counts. The CDR3 loop is CASSRAGSTDTQYF. The CDR3, as DNA: TGTGCCAGCAGCCGTGCTGGGAGCACAGATACGCAGTATTTT. The chain employs TRBV27 and TRBJ2-3; D is unclear. Germline lookup yields CDR1 MNHEY and CDR2 SMNVEV (reference sequence). V was clipped by 6 bases and J by 0 bases, with 10 bases between them. The CDR3 runs to 14 residues.

V and J are TRBV3-1 and TRBJ1-5; 9 nucleotides line up with TRBD1. The CDR3 is made up of 16 amino acids. After removal of 3 bases from V and 3 bases from J, the junction contained 6 bases not matched to a gene. Per the germline V gene, CDR1 is LGHDT and CDR2 is YNNKEL (reference sequence). CDR3 nucleotides: TGTGCCAGCAGCCAGTCCGGGACAGGGAACAATCAGCCCCAGCATTTT. Its translation: CASSQSGTGNNQPQHF.

The chain has TRBV12-3 or TRBV12-4 and TRBJ2-4; D unresolved. The DNA end lines up better with TRBJ2-5; the J call may be wrong. The CDR3 covers 13 residues. Here the CDR3 reads CASSLNRPETQYF. The CDR3 DNA is TGTGCCAGCAGTTTAAATAGGCCGGAGACCCAGTACTTC.

The genes are TRBV28 and TRBJ2-5, with 8 bases identical to TRBD1. CDR1 is MDHEN and CDR2 is SYDVKM in the germline V gene. The CDR3 extends over 14 amino acids. The J segment lost 4 bases and the V segment lost 2 bases, leaving 3 bases of the junction unmatched. CDR3 amino acids: CASSLRQGAETQYF. CDR3 nucleotide sequence: TGTGCCAGCAGTTTAAGGCAGGGGGCAGAGACCCAGTACTTC.

The V and J genes are TRBV12-3 or TRBV12-4 and TRBJ1-5, with TRBD1 matching 7 bases. V was pared by 5 bases and J by 4 bases, with 14 bases of the junction left unmatched. The CDR3 has 17 amino acids. In DNA form, the CDR3 reads TGTGCCAGCAGTCAAGTCCCAACAGGGGCCCCTAATCAGCCCCAGCATTTT. It encodes CASSQVPTGAPNQPQHF.

About this clonotype itself: At one end the junction does not follow the germline gene, possibly because of a read error. The gene calls are TRBV7-9 and TRBJ2-5; 10 bases match TRBD2. The CDR3 extends over 15 amino acids. Germline V gene sequence: CDR1 SEHNR, CDR2 FQNEAQ (reference sequence). The CDR3 reads CAGSPLAGGPETQYF. CDR3 nucleotides: TGTGCCGGCAGCCCTTTAGCGGGAGGCCCCGAGACCCAGTACTTC.